This TCR beta chain was sequenced during a study of blood T cell repertoires in COVID-19. Study at large: Both acute and convalescent COVID-19 samples were obtained from the United States, Italy and Spain.

Assay: immunoSEQ multiplex PCR; the TCRdb copy retains only in-frame clones and omits some. The profile covers about 190,000 clones, with roughly 81% appearing a single time and roughly 10% taken by the ten largest. The sequence was obtained from a woman older than 75 with COVID-19, enrolled during active disease. The sample consisted of peripheral blood.

CDR3 DNA: TGTGCCAGCAGCCAAGCCCGGTTCACAGATACGCAGTATTTT. Translated, it gives CASSQARFTDTQYF. V is TRBV4-2 and J is TRBJ2-3; D is undetermined. The V gene's germline CDR1 is LGHNA and CDR2 YNFKEQ. V was clipped by 1 base and J by 2 bases, with 7 bases between them. The CDR3 runs to 14 residues.